The table lists the clone carrying this T cell receptor beta chain with a count of one. What it recognizes is unknown. Amplification used 60 Vbeta primers and 13 Jbeta primers. The method was immunoSEQ multiplex PCR; TCRdb's version includes in-frame clones alone and lacks a portion of them. The data show over 100,000 clones, around 78% seen once. This entry comes from a study of cytomegalovirus exposure and HLA in healthy donors. Study observations and caveats: V- and J-gene trimming in TCR beta was tied to a missense DCLRE1C variant by an analysis performed later. TRBV6-2, TRBV6-3 and some other V segments were excluded as indistinguishable. Most TCR sequences were rare, but some public TCRs occurred in many donors. In a later analysis, CMV-associated beta chains were mostly HLA-associated, it appeared.

CDR1 and CDR2 (germline): SNHLY, FYNNEI. This CDR3 contains 14 residues. V lost 3 bases and J 3 bases, leaving 8 bases between the germline ends. What was sequenced was PBMCs. The V call is TRBV2, the J call TRBJ2-2; tentative D call: TRBD1 (5 bases). The source of this sequence is a man aged 35-49 years in good health and CMV-seronegative. The CDR3 DNA reads as TGTGCCAGCAGTGACAACAGGTACACCGGGGAGCTGTTTTTT. Protein product: CASSDNRYTGELFF.